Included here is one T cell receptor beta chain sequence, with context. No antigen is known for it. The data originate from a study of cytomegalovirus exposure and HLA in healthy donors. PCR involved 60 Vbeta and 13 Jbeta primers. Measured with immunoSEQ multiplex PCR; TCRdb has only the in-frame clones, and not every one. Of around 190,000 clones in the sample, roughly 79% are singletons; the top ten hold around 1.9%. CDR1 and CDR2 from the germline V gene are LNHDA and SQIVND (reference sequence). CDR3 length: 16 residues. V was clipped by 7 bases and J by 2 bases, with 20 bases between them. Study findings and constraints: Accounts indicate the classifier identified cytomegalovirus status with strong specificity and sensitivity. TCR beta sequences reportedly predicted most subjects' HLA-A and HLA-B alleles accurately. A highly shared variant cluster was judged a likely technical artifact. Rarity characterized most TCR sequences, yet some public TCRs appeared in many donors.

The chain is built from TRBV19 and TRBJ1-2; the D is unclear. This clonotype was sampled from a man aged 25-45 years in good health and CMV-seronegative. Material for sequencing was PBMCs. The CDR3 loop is CASIAGTITENYGYTF. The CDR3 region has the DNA TGTGCCAGTATAGCGGGAACAATAACTGAAAACTATGGCTACACCTTC.